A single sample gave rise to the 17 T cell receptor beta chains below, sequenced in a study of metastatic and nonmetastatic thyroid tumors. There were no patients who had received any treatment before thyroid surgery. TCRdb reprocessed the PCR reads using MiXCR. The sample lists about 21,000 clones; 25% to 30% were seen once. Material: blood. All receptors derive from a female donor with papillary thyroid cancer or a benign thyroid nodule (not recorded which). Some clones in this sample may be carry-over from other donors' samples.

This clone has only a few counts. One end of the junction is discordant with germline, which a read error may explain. This CDR3 is CASSLGGKPPSF. CDR3 sequence (DNA): TGTGCCAGCAGTTTGGGGGGGAAACCCCCTTCCTTC. This sequence joins TRBV28 and TRBJ2-7; 7 nucleotides agree with TRBD2. The CDR3 loop spans 12 amino acids. The germline V gene encodes CDR1 MDHEN and CDR2 SYDVKM. Drawing the rest from reference TRBV28 and TRBJ2-7, the complete variable domain is DVKVTQSSRYLVKRTGEKVFLECVQDMDHENMFWYRQDPGLGLRLIYFSYDVKMKEKGDIPEGYSVSREKKERFSLILESASTNQTSMYLCASSLGGKPPSFGPGTRLTVT.

The DNA for the CDR3 is TGTGCCACCATTGACCCAACCACAGGGGTGACGCAGTATTTT. It is translated as CATIDPTTGVTQYF. The V and J genes are TRBV24-1 and TRBJ2-3; 7 positions agree with TRBD1. J lost 9 bases, V lost 8 bases, and 13 bases had no gene match. Germline V gene data show CDR1 as KGHDR and CDR2 as SFDVKD. This CDR3 is 14 amino acids long.

This chain's CDR3 is CSARDMGVLASSYTQYF. For the CDR3, the DNA is TGCAGTGCTAGAGATATGGGAGTACTAGCGAGTTCATATACGCAGTATTTT. The V gene is TRBV20-1, the J gene TRBJ2-3, with TRBD2 matching over 7 bases. This CDR3 is built from 17 residues. Trimming removed 0 bases from V and 7 bases from J; junction bases left unmatched: 16. From germline, CDR1 is DFQATT and CDR2 SNEGSKA (reference sequence).

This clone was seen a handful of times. The CDR3, as DNA: TGCGCCAGCAGCTTTCATACTAGCGGGCAAAATGAGCAGTTCTTC. Encoded protein: CASSFHTSGQNEQFF. The chain recombines TRBV5-1 with TRBJ2-1, with TRBD2 matching 9 bases. CDR1 is SGHRS, CDR2 YFSETQ, per germline. This CDR3 contains 15 residues. V lost 2 bases and J lost 7; bases outside the gene matches: 7.

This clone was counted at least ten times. CDR3 amino acids: CASRGPGLADNEQFF. The CDR3 nucleotides read TGTGCCAGCAGGGGACCGGGACTAGCGGACAATGAGCAGTTCTTC. The V and J genes are TRBV9 and TRBJ2-1; 11 bases fit TRBD2. This CDR3 is 15 amino acids long. Germline V gives CDR1 SGDLS, CDR2 YYNGEE. V lost 5 bases, J lost 5 bases, and 6 bases stayed unmatched.

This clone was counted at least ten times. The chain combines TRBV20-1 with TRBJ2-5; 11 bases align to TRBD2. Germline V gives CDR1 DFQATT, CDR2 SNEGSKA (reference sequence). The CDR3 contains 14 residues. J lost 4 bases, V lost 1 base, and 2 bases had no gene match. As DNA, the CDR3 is TGCAGTGCTAGAGGCGGACTAGCGGGAGAGACCCAGTACTTC. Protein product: CSARGGLAGETQYF.

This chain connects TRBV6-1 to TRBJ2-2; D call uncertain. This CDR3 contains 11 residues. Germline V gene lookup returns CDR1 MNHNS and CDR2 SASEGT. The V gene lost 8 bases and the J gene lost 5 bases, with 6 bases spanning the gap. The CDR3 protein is CASGITGELFF. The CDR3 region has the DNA TGTGCCAGCGGTATAACCGGGGAGCTGTTTTTT.

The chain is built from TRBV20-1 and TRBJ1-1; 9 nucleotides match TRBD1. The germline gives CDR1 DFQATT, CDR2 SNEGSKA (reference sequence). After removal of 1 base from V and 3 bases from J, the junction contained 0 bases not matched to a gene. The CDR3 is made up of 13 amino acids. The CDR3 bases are TGCAGTGCTAGAGGGGACAGGGACACTGAAGCTTTCTTT. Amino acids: CSARGDRDTEAFF.

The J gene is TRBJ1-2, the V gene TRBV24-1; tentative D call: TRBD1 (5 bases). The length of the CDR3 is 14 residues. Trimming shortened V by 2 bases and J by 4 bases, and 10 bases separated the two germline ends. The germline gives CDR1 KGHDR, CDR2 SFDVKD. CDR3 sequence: CATSDSGRTYGYTF. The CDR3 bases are TGTGCCACCAGTGATTCGGGACGGACCTATGGCTACACCTTC.

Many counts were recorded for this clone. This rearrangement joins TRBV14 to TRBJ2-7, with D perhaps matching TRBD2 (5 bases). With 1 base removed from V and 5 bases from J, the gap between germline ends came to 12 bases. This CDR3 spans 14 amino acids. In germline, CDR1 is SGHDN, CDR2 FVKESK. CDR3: CASSQGRARDEQYF. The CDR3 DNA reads TGTGCCAGCAGCCAAGGGCGGGCGAGGGACGAGCAGTACTTC.

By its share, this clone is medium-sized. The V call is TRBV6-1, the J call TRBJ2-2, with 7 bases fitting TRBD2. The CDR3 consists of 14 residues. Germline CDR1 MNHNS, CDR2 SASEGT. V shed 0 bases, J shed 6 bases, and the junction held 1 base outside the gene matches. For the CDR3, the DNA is TGTGCCAGCAGTGAAGCGGGAGGGTCCGGGGAGCTGTTTTTT. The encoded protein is CASSEAGGSGELFF.

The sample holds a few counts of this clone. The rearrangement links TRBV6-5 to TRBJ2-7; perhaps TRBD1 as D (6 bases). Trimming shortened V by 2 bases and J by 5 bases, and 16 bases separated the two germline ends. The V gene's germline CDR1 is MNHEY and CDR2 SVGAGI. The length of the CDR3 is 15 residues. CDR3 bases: TGTGCCAGCAGTTACCGGGGACAACCCAGGGACGAGCAGTACTTC. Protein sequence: CASSYRGQPRDEQYF.

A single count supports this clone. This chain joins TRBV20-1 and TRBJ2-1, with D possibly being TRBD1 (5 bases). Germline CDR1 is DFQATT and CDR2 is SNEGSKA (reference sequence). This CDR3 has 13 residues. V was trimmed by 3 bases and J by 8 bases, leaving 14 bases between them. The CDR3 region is CSASKTDSHEQFF. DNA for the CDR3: TGCAGTGCTAGTAAGACAGATTCCCATGAGCAGTTCTTC.

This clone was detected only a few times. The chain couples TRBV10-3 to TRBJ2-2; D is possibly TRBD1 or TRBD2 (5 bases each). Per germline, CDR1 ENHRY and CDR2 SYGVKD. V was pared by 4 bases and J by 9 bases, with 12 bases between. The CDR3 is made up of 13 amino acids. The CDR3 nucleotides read TGTGCCATCAGTGTAGAGGGGATCTGGGAGCTGTTTTTT. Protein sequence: CAISVEGIWELFF.

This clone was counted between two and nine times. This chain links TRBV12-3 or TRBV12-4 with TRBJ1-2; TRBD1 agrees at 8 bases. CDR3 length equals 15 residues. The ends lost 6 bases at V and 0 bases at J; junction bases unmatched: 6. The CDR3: CASSQTGVPNYGYTF. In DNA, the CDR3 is TGTGCCAGCAGCCAGACAGGGGTTCCTAACTATGGCTACACCTTC.

Written as DNA, the CDR3 is TGTGCCAGCAGCCCGGGGGGACAGGGACTTTTAAAAGCTTTCTTT. As protein: CASSPGGQGLLKAFF. The chain uses TRBV11-2 and TRBJ1-1, with 9 positions matching TRBD1. The CDR3 sequence is 15 residues long. Trimming took 5 bases from V and 9 from J; bases not matched to a gene: 13. Germline V gene lookup returns CDR1 SGHAT and CDR2 FQNNGV.

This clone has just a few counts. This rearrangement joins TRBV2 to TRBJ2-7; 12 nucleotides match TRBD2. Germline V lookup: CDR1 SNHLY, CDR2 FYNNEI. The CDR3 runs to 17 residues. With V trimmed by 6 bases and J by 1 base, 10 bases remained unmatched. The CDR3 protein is CASRPRRLAGGSYEQYF. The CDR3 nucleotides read TGTGCCAGCAGACCGAGGAGGCTAGCGGGAGGGTCCTACGAGCAGTACTTC.